This T cell receptor beta chain was sequenced for a study of T-cell memory formation after mild COVID-19 (dated by TCRdb to the early 2020s). With respect to the entire study: TCR sequence clusters from the two donors were largely donor specific. Longitudinal TCRalpha and TCRbeta repertoire sequencing tracked T-cell clones expanding and contracting after mild COVID-19 in a couple of donors. Two young, previously healthy adult volunteers, one female and one male, were included in the cohort. General conclusions and limits of the study: Only a couple of mild cases were covered by the study, and larger cohorts that include severe cases with pre-infection samples were considered necessary. The second-wave clones that peaked on day 37 were not confirmed to be SARS-CoV-2 specific. Contracting CD4+ clones turned up mainly in the CM and EM memory subsets, whereas EMRA was where CD8+ clones were enriched. Balanced CD4/CD8 phenotypes were observed for clones contracting from day 15 to 85, whereas a bias towards CD4+ was observed for a second wave of clones expanding from day 15 to 37. Some responding clones were detected in pre-infection memory, suggesting pre-existing cross-reactive memory T cells joined the SARS-CoV-2 response.

PBMCs were isolated by Ficoll-Paque density gradient centrifugation. The run used an Illumina NovaSeq 6000. cDNA libraries for TCRalpha and TCRbeta were prepared by 5'RACE using constant-segment primers, with sample barcodes and unique molecular identifiers added. Trizol reagent was used to extract RNA from every sample. The libraries were amplified in two PCR steps, and the second step added a second sample barcode and Illumina TruSeq adapters. Libraries were sequenced on an Illumina NovaSeq with 2 x 150 bp paired-end reads. In the authors' own workflow: With migec v1.2.7, reads were demultiplexed and then collapsed into UMI-guided consensus sequences. Using mixcr v2.1.11, UMI consensuses were aligned to TRA and TRB V and J templates and then assembled into clonotypes. A clonotype was counted as expanded or contracted only when both edgeR and NoisET called the clonotype significant, with the noise models trained on biological replicates. edgeR calls used a false discovery rate-adjusted p below 0.01 and a log2 fold-change threshold of 1. As an exploratory analysis of dynamics, max-normalized trajectories of the 1000 most abundant clonotypes were examined by PCA with hierarchical clustering. Each responding clone was given a CD4 or CD8 phenotype based on the CD4+ and CD8+ repertoires, which had been sequenced separately. TCRdb took the public reads, trimmed them with fastp at Q25, ran MiXCR for clone calling and kept in-frame beta chains. Rows with one shared CDR3 protein collapse into an entry with the most common genes and DNA. The V and J calls reflect TCRdb's pipeline rather than the authors' work. Counted in this sample were about 130,000 distinct CDR3 sequences; about 16% of them appeared once. The ten largest clones take up 11% to 15% of the sample.

Details on this clonotype: Its specific antigen is unknown. Per-base quality was not reported, and no clone a single base away is much larger than it.

Sequencing was done on a sample of PBMCs or a T cell subset sorted from them (not recorded which). This TCR came from an adult woman who had mild COVID-19 (a few samples of this study predate the infection). The sample titles of this study are shuffled in the database, so cell type and time point are left out; the donor was told from shared clones.

The DNA sequence follows: TGTGCCAGCAGCTTACCCGCGCGCGGGAGAAGCACAGATACGCAGTATTTT. Its protein product is CASSLPARGRSTDTQYF. This receptor chain uses TRBV7-8 and TRBJ2-3; 7 bases in the middle match TRBD2. The CDR1 and CDR2 encoded by the germline V gene are SGHVS and FQNEAQ. From the cysteine through the phenylalanine, the CDR3 covers 17 amino acids. Just CDR3 DNA is preserved here, 51 bases in frame from base 1. Germline trimming amounts to 2 bases on V and 0 bases on J, with 8 as the count of junction bases outside the gene matches.